These 32 T cell receptor beta chains were sequenced from one sample in a study of vaccination effects on CD4 cells after COVID-19. The repertoire was sequenced with immunoSEQ multiplex PCR; TCRdb's copy has only in-frame clones and lacks some. Among about 63,000 clones listed, about 80% were seen once. Before sequencing took place, the ViraFEST assay used viral peptide pools to expand antigen-specific CD4+ T cells. Following culture for around 10 days, CD4+ T cells were isolated. People in the vaccine group had not been infected with SARS-CoV-2 before, and their nucleocapsid antibodies were negative. These receptors have no known antigen. This specimen consisted of CD4+ T cells from PBMCs cultured with HCoV-OC43 spike peptides, obtained before COVID-19 vaccination. Indicated subset: HCoV-OC43 spike overlapping peptide pool stimulation. The receptors derive from a human donor who received a COVID-19 vaccine.

The chain combines TRBV7-2 with TRBJ1-4; TRBD1 agrees at 7 bases. Losses at the gene ends were 1 base for V and 4 bases for J; bases not matched to a gene: 3. The CDR3 is 15 residues long. Germline V gene lookup returns CDR1 SGHTA and CDR2 FQGNSA. In DNA form, the CDR3 reads TGTGCCAGCAGCTTAGACCGACAGGGTAATGAAAAACTGTTTTTT. It yields the protein CASSLDRQGNEKLFF.

The CDR3 sequence is CASSLNLGVYEQYV. The CDR3 DNA reads TGTGCCAGCAGTTTGAATCTCGGTGTCTACGAGCAGTACGTC. The chain employs TRBV28 and TRBJ2-7; D unresolved. This CDR3 region has 14 residues. The germline V and J ends were trimmed by 3 bases and 3 bases, with 12 bases remaining between them. Per the germline V gene, CDR1 is MDHEN and CDR2 is SYDVKM.

This chain connects TRBV12-3 or TRBV12-4 to TRBJ1-2, with TRBD1 matching 9 bases. The CDR3 is 13 amino acids. Trimming cost V 8 bases and J 4 bases; bases outside gene matches: 5. CDR3 coding DNA: TGTGCCAGCTCGACAGGGGGGTTCTATGGCTACACCTTC. It encodes CASSTGGFYGYTF.

The CDR3 region is CASSVNSGERGVEQYV. CDR3 coding DNA: TGTGCCAGCAGTGTAAATAGTGGGGAGCGGGGCGTGGAGCAGTACGTC. This rearrangement joins TRBV6-1 to TRBJ2-7, with TRBD2 matching 7 bases. The CDR3 contains 16 residues. Trimming took 4 bases from V and 7 from J; bases not matched to a gene: 16. CDR1 MNHNS and CDR2 SASEGT come from the germline V gene.

The CDR3 sequence is CASGDRRRAKNIQYF. The CDR3 nucleotides are TGTGCCAGCGGAGACAGGCGACGAGCCAAAAACATTCAGTACTTC. This chain joins TRBV7-8 and TRBJ2-4, with TRBD1 as a possible D gene (6 bases). The germline V gene has CDR1 SGHVS and CDR2 FQNEAQ. Trimming shortened V by 8 bases and J by 0 bases, and 14 bases separated the two germline ends. This CDR3 is 15 amino acids long. Variable domain in full (rest from reference TRBV7-8 and TRBJ2-4): GAGVSQSPRYKVAKRGQDVALRCDPISGHVSLFWYQQALGQGPEFLTYFQNEAQLDKSGLPSDRFFAERPEGSVSTLKIQRTQQEDSAVYLCASGDRRRAKNIQYFGAGTRLSVL.

The CDR3 protein is CASSQAKRLAGGQETQYF. The CDR3 nucleotides read TGTGCCAGCAGCCAAGCTAAGAGACTAGCGGGGGGGCAAGAGACCCAGTACTTC. The V gene is TRBV4-2, the J gene TRBJ2-5; 14 nucleotides match TRBD2. The germline V gene has CDR1 LGHNA and CDR2 YNFKEQ. The CDR3 extends over 18 amino acids. The ends lost 1 base at V and 2 bases at J; junction bases unmatched: 6.

The rearrangement links TRBV19 to TRBJ1-2; D possibly corresponds to TRBD1 (5 bases). The CDR3 is made up of 14 amino acids. Germline V gives CDR1 LNHDA, CDR2 SQIVND (reference sequence). V was clipped by 3 bases and J by 5 bases, with 13 bases between them. This CDR3 is CASSMRGDLYGYTF. The CDR3 bases are TGTGCCAGTAGTATGCGAGGGGACTTATATGGCTACACCTTC. Drawing the rest from reference TRBV19 and TRBJ1-2, the complete variable domain is DGGITQSPKYLFRKEGQNVTLSCEQNLNHDAMYWYRQDPGQGLRLIYYSQIVNDFQKGDIAEGYSVSREKKESFPLTVTSAQKNPTAFYLCASSMRGDLYGYTFGSGTRLTVV.

The chain uses TRBV11-1 and TRBJ1-1; no clear D gene. Per germline, CDR1 SGHAT and CDR2 FQDESV (reference sequence). V lost 3 bases and J lost 3, with 8 bases in between. The CDR3 contains 13 residues. CDR3 residues: CASSFHSDTEAFF. The DNA of the CDR3 is TGTGCCAGCAGCTTTCACAGCGACACTGAAGCTTTCTTT.

The gene calls are TRBV7-9 and TRBJ2-3; 8 nucleotides match TRBD1. The CDR3 consists of 17 residues. The germline gives CDR1 SEHNR, CDR2 FQNEAQ (reference sequence). Trimming at V came to 2 bases and at J to 4 bases, leaving 11 bases not matched to a gene. The CDR3 DNA is TGTGCCAGCAGCTTAATCAGGGGGCAAAGCCAACCAGATACGCAGTATTTT. Translating it yields CASSLIRGQSQPDTQYF.

This chain uses TRBV6-5 with TRBJ2-7, with D possibly being TRBD2 (6 bases). Germline-derived CDR1 and CDR2 are MNHEY and SVGAGI. V lost 6 bases to trimming and J lost 0 bases, with 12 bases between them. The CDR3 has 14 amino acids. CDR3 in amino acids: CASRRYGGSYEQYV. The CDR3 region has the DNA TGTGCCAGCAGACGATACGGGGGCTCCTACGAGCAGTACGTC.

The gene calls are TRBV23-1 and TRBJ2-7; tentatively, D is TRBD1 (7 bases). TRBV23-1 is identified as an open reading frame with a role that is uncertain. Between the trimmed V and J ends, which lost 0 bases and 5 bases, there was a span of 14 bases. This CDR3 has 15 residues. CDR3 sequence reads: CASSQSRAGGHEQYV. CDR3 nucleotides: TGCGCCAGCAGTCAATCTAGGGCAGGGGGGCACGAGCAGTACGTC.

In this sample, this clone turned up a few times. J is TRBJ2-5 and V is TRBV19; a weak D match, TRBD1 (6 bases). Trimming removed 5 bases at V and 1 base at J, with 14 bases between. The CDR3 extends over 15 amino acids. The germline CDR1 and CDR2 sequences are LNHDA and SQIVND (reference sequence). The chain's CDR3 is CASSPTGTSQETQYF. The CDR3 bases are TGTGCCAGTAGTCCCACGGGGACAAGCCAAGAGACCCAGTACTTC.

The V gene is TRBV25-1, the J gene TRBJ1-5; D may be TRBD1 (6 bases). V was pared by 1 base and J by 7 bases, with 11 bases between. CDR1 and CDR2 from the germline V gene are MGHDK and SYGVNS. The CDR3 runs 14 residues. DNA of the CDR3: TGTGCCAGCAGTGAATCAGGGGTGGGACAGCCCCAGCATTTT. Protein product: CASSESGVGQPQHF.

This clone showed up just once. This chain uses TRBV2 with TRBJ2-5, with a tentative D call TRBD2 (7 bases). Germline CDR1 SNHLY, CDR2 FYNNEI. CDR3 length: 15 amino acids. Trimming cost V 4 bases and J 5 bases, with 17 bases left between them. The CDR3 coding sequence is TGTGCCAGCAGTGTTAGGGGGGGGGCCGTGGAGACCCAGTACTTC. Protein sequence: CASSVRGGAVETQYF.

This clone occurred a few times. This chain connects TRBV10-1 to TRBJ1-2; D perhaps matches TRBD1 (6 bases). The CDR3 is 13 amino acids. Germline V gene sequence: CDR1 WNHNN, CDR2 SYGVQD (reference sequence). V was shortened by 1 base and J by 7 bases, with 10 bases between the two germline ends. As DNA, the CDR3 is TGCGCCAGCAGTGAGTTTCTACAGGGTGGCTACACCTTC. This gives the protein CASSEFLQGGYTF.

This sequence joins TRBV6-5 and TRBJ2-5; possibly TRBD2 for D (5 bases). V was pared by 0 bases and J by 6 bases, with 8 bases between. The CDR3 is 13 amino acids. Germline CDR1 and CDR2: MNHEY and SVGAGI. The CDR3 spells CASSYSRGKTQYF. CDR3 DNA sequence: TGTGCCAGCAGTTACTCCCGGGGAAAGACCCAGTACTTC.

This clone was detected a few times. In nucleotides, the CDR3 is TGCGCCAGCAGCTGGGCCCCGGGGATTGAGCAGTTCTTC. It translates to CASSWAPGIEQFF. The chain links TRBV5-1 to TRBJ2-1, with D perhaps TRBD2 (5 bases). The CDR3 sequence is 13 residues long. Germline CDR1 reads SGHRS; CDR2 reads YFSETQ. The V and J ends lost 3 bases and 9 bases respectively, with 13 bases between them. The whole variable domain, remainder taken from reference TRBV5-1 and TRBJ2-1, is KAGVTQTPRYLIKTRGQQVTLSCSPISGHRSVSWYQQTPGQGLQFLFEYFSETQRNKGNFPGRFSGRQFSNSRSEMNVSTLELGDSALYLCASSWAPGIEQFFGPGTRLTVL.

The chain has TRBV7-2 and TRBJ1-2; 9 bases are shared with TRBD1. Germline lookup yields CDR1 SGHTA and CDR2 FQGNSA. This CDR3 has 12 residues. After removal of 5 bases from V and 8 bases from J, the junction contained 3 bases not matched to a gene. CDR3 nucleotide sequence: TGTGCCAGCAGCCGGACAGGGGACGGCTACACCTTC. As protein: CASSRTGDGYTF.

V and J are TRBV7-2 and TRBJ2-2; TRBD2 agrees at 7 bases. The ends lost 2 bases at V and 3 bases at J; junction bases unmatched: 3. This CDR3 is 15 amino acids long. Germline V CDR1 and CDR2: SGHTA, FQGNSA. CDR3 nucleotide sequence: TGTGCCAGCAGCTTATGGGGGGGAGACACCGGGGAGCTGTTTTTT. Amino acids: CASSLWGGDTGELFF.

This clone was observed a few times. The gene calls are TRBV9 and TRBJ2-2; 7 bases are a match to TRBD1. CDR3 length: 14 residues. The V gene end was trimmed by 4 bases and the J gene end by 7 bases; junction bases not matched to a gene: 7. Germline V gives CDR1 SGDLS, CDR2 YYNGEE. The CDR3 loop is CASSFQQGSGELFF. The CDR3 DNA reads as TGTGCCAGCAGCTTTCAACAGGGGAGCGGGGAGCTGTTTTTT. Full variable domain (remainder filled in from reference TRBV9 and TRBJ2-2): DSGVTQTPKHLITATGQRVTLRCSPRSGDLSVYWYQQSLDQGLQFLIQYYNGEERAKGNILERFSAQQFPDLHSELNLSSLELGDSALYFCASSFQQGSGELFFGEGSRLTVL.

This chain links TRBV24-1 with TRBJ2-1; 7 bases agree with TRBD1. CDR3 length: 13 residues. V lost 4 bases to trimming and J lost 10 bases; unmatched junction nucleotides: 6. In germline, CDR1 is KGHDR, CDR2 SFDVKD. The chain's CDR3 is CATSDETGLEQFF. In nucleotides, the CDR3 is TGTGCCACCAGTGACGAGACAGGGCTAGAGCAGTTCTTC.

V is TRBV19 and J is TRBJ2-2; 8 nucleotides agree with TRBD1. Trimming took 5 bases from V and 0 from J; bases not matched to a gene: 20. CDR3 length: 21 residues. Germline V gene sequence: CDR1 LNHDA, CDR2 SQIVND (reference sequence). The CDR3 sequence: CASSDPGRRTGSSSNTGELFF. DNA of the CDR3: TGTGCCAGTAGTGATCCGGGACGCAGGACAGGGTCCTCTTCGAACACCGGGGAGCTGTTTTTT.

This CDR3 reads CASSIRGGQETQYF. CDR3 nucleotide sequence: TGTGCCAGCAGCATCCGGGGGGGCCAAGAGACCCAGTACTTC. This chain connects TRBV9 to TRBJ2-5; 8 bases line up with TRBD2. J was trimmed by 1 base and V by 4 bases; bases with no gene match: 3. Looked up from germline, CDR1 is SGDLS and CDR2 is YYNGEE. The CDR3 extends over 14 amino acids.

V is TRBV6-5 and J is TRBJ2-1; weak D call: TRBD2 (6 bases). Germline V gene data show CDR1 as MNHEY and CDR2 as SVGAGI. V shed 7 bases and J shed 3 bases, with 10 bases lying between them. CDR3 length equals 13 residues. The CDR3 spells CASTGGVYNEQFF. The CDR3 DNA follows: TGTGCCAGCACCGGCGGGGTCTACAATGAGCAGTTCTTC.

This clone was seen once. This CDR3 is CASSPRPQHF. The CDR3 DNA reads TGTGCCAGCAGCCCCCGGCCCCAGCATTTT. This chain connects TRBV5-6 to TRBJ1-5; D is unclear. Trimming cost V 4 bases and J 9 bases, with 5 bases left between them. Germline V gives CDR1 SGHDT, CDR2 YYEEEE. CDR3 length equals 10 residues. Full variable domain (missing parts from reference TRBV5-6 and TRBJ1-5): DAGVTQSPTHLIKTRGQQVTLRCSPKSGHDTVSWYQQALGQGPQFIFQYYEEEERQRGNFPDRFSGHQFPNYSSELNVNALLLGDSALYLCASSPRPQHFGDGTRLSIL.

This sequence joins TRBV15 and TRBJ2-4; the D is unclear. Germline V gene sequence: CDR1 LNHNV, CDR2 YYDKDF (reference sequence). V shed 0 bases and J shed 6 bases, with 3 bases lying between them. The CDR3 totals 12 residues. The CDR3 protein is CATSRDGNIQYF. CDR3 nucleotides: TGTGCCACCAGCAGAGACGGAAACATTCAGTACTTC.

V and J are TRBV3-1 (or the pseudogene TRBV3-2) and TRBJ2-7; 16 bases match TRBD2. Germline values: CDR1 LGHDT, CDR2 YNNKEL (reference sequence). V lost 4 bases, J lost 2 bases, and 20 bases stayed unmatched. This CDR3 is built from 22 residues. DNA for the CDR3: TGTGCCAGCAGCCCAGAAAAACCCGGGACTAGCGGGGGGGACCTCCTAACCTACGAGCAGTACGTC. Its protein is CASSPEKPGTSGGDLLTYEQYV.

This sequence joins TRBV30 and TRBJ2-1; tentatively, D is TRBD1 or TRBD2 (6 bases each). Trimming left V 5 bases short and J 4 bases short, with 9 bases between. CDR3 length: 12 amino acids. The germline V gene encodes CDR1 GTSNPN and CDR2 SVGIG (reference sequence). CDR3 amino acids: CAWEGGYNEQFF. CDR3 sequence (DNA): TGTGCCTGGGAGGGGGGATACAATGAGCAGTTCTTC.

The chain uses TRBV6-5 and TRBJ1-5; D gene unclear. The CDR3 totals 14 residues. Germline-derived CDR1 and CDR2 are MNHEY and SVGAGI. V was cut by 6 bases and J by 2 bases, with 11 bases left in between. This chain's CDR3 is CASSPAPGNQPQHF. The CDR3 DNA reads TGTGCCAGCAGCCCCGCCCCCGGCAATCAGCCCCAGCATTTT.

The sample holds one count of this clone. The chain combines TRBV5-1 with TRBJ2-1; D not resolved. V gave up 1 base and J gave up 9 bases, with 17 bases separating them. The CDR3 is 15 residues long. From germline, CDR1 is SGHRS and CDR2 YFSETQ. CDR3 sequence: CASSLSPGRDTEQFF. Here the CDR3 DNA reads TGCGCCAGCAGCTTGTCCCCGGGCCGCGATACTGAGCAGTTCTTC.

This chain joins TRBV15 and TRBJ1-6, with D hard to call. Germline V gene lookup returns CDR1 LNHNV and CDR2 YYDKDF (reference sequence). The CDR3 contains 14 residues. Trimming took off 0 bases at V and 9 bases at J, with 9 bases between the two ends. CDR3 in amino acids: CATSRDNTGSPLHF. The CDR3 nucleotides read TGTGCCACCAGCAGAGACAATACCGGTTCACCCCTCCACTTT.

The chain recombines TRBV5-1 with TRBJ2-1; 9 bases are a match to TRBD1. CDR3 length: 17 residues. The germline gives CDR1 SGHRS, CDR2 YFSETQ. With V trimmed by 4 bases and J by 0 bases, 8 bases remained unmatched. CDR3 sequence (DNA): TGCGCCAGCAGCCTGGATGGACAGGGGAGCTCCTACAATGAGCAGTTCTTC. Its protein is CASSLDGQGSSYNEQFF. Full variable domain (remainder filled in from reference TRBV5-1 and TRBJ2-1): KAGVTQTPRYLIKTRGQQVTLSCSPISGHRSVSWYQQTPGQGLQFLFEYFSETQRNKGNFPGRFSGRQFSNSRSEMNVSTLELGDSALYLCASSLDGQGSSYNEQFFGPGTRLTVL.